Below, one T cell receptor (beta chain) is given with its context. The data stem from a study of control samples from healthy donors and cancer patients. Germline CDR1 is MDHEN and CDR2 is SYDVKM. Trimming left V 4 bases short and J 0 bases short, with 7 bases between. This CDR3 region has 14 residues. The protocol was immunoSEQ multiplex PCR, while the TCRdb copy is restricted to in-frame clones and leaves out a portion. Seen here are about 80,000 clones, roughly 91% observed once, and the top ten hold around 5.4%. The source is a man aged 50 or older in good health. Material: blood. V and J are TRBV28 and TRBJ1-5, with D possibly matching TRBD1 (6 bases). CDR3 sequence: CASSSGHSNQPQHF. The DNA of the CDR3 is TGTGCCAGCAGTTCGGGACATAGCAATCAGCCCCAGCATTTT.